These T cell receptor beta chains were read from a single sample in a study of T cells after yellow fever vaccination. Using its own MiXCR run on the 5' RACE reads, TCRdb lists one record per CDR3 protein. In the table there are just under 600,000 distinct CDR3 sequences, roughly 14% of which are singletons. This specimen was PBMCs, taken on the day of the yellow fever booster vaccination. These receptors were collected from a young man who received the YFV17D yellow fever vaccine. The CDR3 runs from the conserved cysteine through the conserved F or W. Each record gives: J gene, V gene, clone size, D gene, CDR3 DNA, CDR3 protein. A D gene is named only where the DNA matches it firmly. The size entry is marked missing in some rows and otherwise reads once, few, many or a size class.

J gene: TRBJ2-2; V gene: TRBV15; clone size: -; D gene: TRBD1; CDR3 DNA: TGTGCCACCAGCAGAGCAGGGGGTAGCACCGGGGAGCTGTTTTTT; CDR3 protein: CATSRAGGSTGELFF
J gene: TRBJ1-2; V gene: TRBV20-1; clone size: few; D gene: -; CDR3 DNA: TGCAGTGCTAGAGACCCCCGAGGGATCTATGGCTACACCTTC; CDR3 protein: CSARDPRGIYGYTF
J gene: TRBJ2-1; V gene: TRBV11-2; clone size: -; D gene: -; CDR3 DNA: TGTGCCACTGGAAAGAGGGGAACCAATGAGCTGTTCTTC; CDR3 protein: CATGKRGTNELFF
J gene: TRBJ2-1; V gene: TRBV15; clone size: few; D gene: TRBD1; CDR3 DNA: TGTGCCACCAGCAGTAGGACAGGGTCCTACAATGAGCAGTTCTTC; CDR3 protein: CATSSRTGSYNEQFF
J gene: TRBJ2-5; V gene: TRBV7-2; clone size: few; D gene: -; CDR3 DNA: TGTGCCAGCAGCTTAGCGCGGGGTACTCGGGAACCTCAAGAGACCCAGTACTTC; CDR3 protein: CASSLARGTREPQETQYF
J gene: TRBJ1-2; V gene: TRBV20-1; clone size: -; D gene: -; CDR3 DNA: TGCAGTGCTAGACCCGATGGGTTCGACTATGGCTACACCTTC; CDR3 protein: CSARPDGFDYGYTF
J gene: TRBJ2-7; V gene: TRBV30; clone size: many; D gene: -; CDR3 DNA: TGTGCCTGGAGCCGGCCAGGTTCCGCGAGGGAGCAGTACTTC; CDR3 protein: CAWSRPGSAREQYF
J gene: TRBJ1-1; V gene: TRBV4-3; clone size: many; D gene: -; CDR3 DNA: TGCGCCAGCAGCCAAGGGCAGAACACTGAAGCTTTCTTT; CDR3 protein: CASSQGQNTEAFF
J gene: TRBJ2-2; V gene: TRBV11-2; clone size: -; D gene: TRBD1; CDR3 DNA: TGTGCCAGCAGCTTAACCTGGGGACAGGGGGCGGCCGGGGAGCTGTTTTTT; CDR3 protein: CASSLTWGQGAAGELFF
J gene: TRBJ2-1; V gene: TRBV7-6; clone size: -; D gene: -; CDR3 DNA: TGTGCCAGCAGCCCTAAATCACATGAGCAGTTCTTC; CDR3 protein: CASSPKSHEQFF
J gene: TRBJ2-3; V gene: TRBV5-1; clone size: -; D gene: -; CDR3 DNA: TGCGCCAGCCGAGAGGGTGTAGATACGCAGTATTTT; CDR3 protein: CASREGVDTQYF
J gene: TRBJ1-1; V gene: TRBV10-3; clone size: many; D gene: -; CDR3 DNA: TGTGCCATCATCCCTGAGGGGGGGCAAGCGGCTGAAGCTTTCTTT; CDR3 protein: CAIIPEGGQAAEAFF
J gene: TRBJ2-7; V gene: TRBV6-1; clone size: -; D gene: -; CDR3 DNA: TGTGCCAGCACCCAGCAGGGTGGGAACGGACCCTACGAGCAGTACTTC; CDR3 protein: CASTQQGGNGPYEQYF
J gene: TRBJ2-2; V gene: TRBV7-3; clone size: -; D gene: -; CDR3 DNA: TGTGCCAGCAGCTTCCGGCGGGGGAACACCGGGGAGCTGTTTTTT; CDR3 protein: CASSFRRGNTGELFF
J gene: TRBJ2-1; V gene: TRBV9; clone size: -; D gene: -; CDR3 DNA: TGTGCCAGCAGCGGGGCTGTTCCCTACAATGAGCAGTTCTTC; CDR3 protein: CASSGAVPYNEQFF
J gene: TRBJ2-7; V gene: TRBV7-2; clone size: few; D gene: TRBD1; CDR3 DNA: TGTGCCAGCAGCTTAGGGCACAGGGGTGGGTACGAGCAGTACTTC; CDR3 protein: CASSLGHRGGYEQYF
J gene: TRBJ2-5; V gene: TRBV29-1; clone size: few; D gene: TRBD2; CDR3 DNA: TGCAGCGTTGAAGCCCTTGAGGGAGGGCCCTCTGAGACCCAGTACTTC; CDR3 protein: CSVEALEGGPSETQYF
J gene: TRBJ2-5; V gene: TRBV6-1; clone size: -; D gene: TRBD2; CDR3 DNA: TGTGCCAGCAATCCCGGGGACTATCGGCAAGAGACCCAGTACTTC; CDR3 protein: CASNPGDYRQETQYF
J gene: TRBJ1-6; V gene: TRBV10-2; clone size: -; D gene: -; CDR3 DNA: TGCGCCAGCAGTGTTCCGGAGAAGCACTTTAATTCACCCCTCCACTTT; CDR3 protein: CASSVPEKHFNSPLHF
J gene: TRBJ2-7; V gene: TRBV27; clone size: -; D gene: TRBD2; CDR3 DNA: TGTGCCAGCAGAAGGGGTAGCGGGAGTTCCTACGAGCAGTACTTC; CDR3 protein: CASRRGSGSSYEQYF
J gene: TRBJ2-1; V gene: TRBV12-5; clone size: -; D gene: -; CDR3 DNA: TGTGCTAGTGGTTTGGGACTTGAGCAGTTCTTC; CDR3 protein: CASGLGLEQFF
J gene: TRBJ2-4; V gene: TRBV30; clone size: -; D gene: TRBD2; CDR3 DNA: TGTGCCTGGAACCCATCCCTCGGCGGGAGTCAAAACATTCAGTACTTC; CDR3 protein: CAWNPSLGGSQNIQYF
J gene: TRBJ2-7; V gene: TRBV7-9; clone size: -; D gene: TRBD2; CDR3 DNA: TGTGCCAGCAGCCCCGGACTAGCGGTCCCTTCGGGCGAGCAGTACTTC; CDR3 protein: CASSPGLAVPSGEQYF